A selection of T cell receptor beta chains follows, all from one sample in a study of response to subunit inactivated influenza vaccine. TCRdb itself ran the RT-PCR reads through MiXCR, one entry per CDR3 protein. The sample carries around 300,000 distinct CDR3 sequences, around 22% recorded once. Source: PBMCs from blood, taken about 20 months after vaccination. These receptors all stem from a man aged 45 to 75 who received an inactivated influenza vaccine. Both conserved end residues are part of each CDR3. D genes are given only for firm matches. Expanded clones get a size class; other rows say once, few or many, or leave the size out.

>TRBV10-3|TRBJ2-1|few|NA
TGTGCCATCAGTGATCTGGCGGTAAGCTCCTACAATGAGCAGTTCTTC
CAISDLAVSSYNEQFF
>TRBV11-2|TRBJ2-7|NA|NA
TGTGCCAGCACTGCCCGCTCCTTCTACGAGCAGTACTTC
CASTARSFYEQYF
>TRBV12-3/TRBV12-4|TRBJ2-2|NA|TRBD1
TGTGCCAGCAGTCGCCGACAGGGTGGCACCGGGGAGCTGTTTTTT
CASSRRQGGTGELFF
>TRBV15|TRBJ1-5|NA|NA
TGTGCCACCAGCAGGGTTGGGGACAGCAATCAGCCCCAGCATTTT
CATSRVGDSNQPQHF
>TRBV10-3|TRBJ2-5|NA|NA
TGTGCCATCAGAGTAGGGGTCGAGGAGACCCAGTACTTC
CAIRVGVEETQYF
>TRBV7-6|TRBJ2-1|NA|NA
TGTGCCAGCAGCTTAGCGCAGTACAATGAGCAGTTCTTC
CASSLAQYNEQFF
>TRBV10-3|TRBJ2-4|few|NA
TGTGCCATCAGCGGAAGCCCCCTAATAGCCAAAAACATTCAGTACTTC
CAISGSPLIAKNIQYF
>TRBV20-1|TRBJ2-1|NA|NA
TGCAGTGCTAGACAGACAAACTCCTACAATGAGCAGTTCTTC
CSARQTNSYNEQFF
>TRBV2|TRBJ1-5|many|TRBD1
TGTGCCAGCAGTTTCGGACAGGGGGCTGGTCAGCCCCAGCATTTT
CASSFGQGAGQPQHF
>TRBV9|TRBJ2-7|few|NA
TGTGCCAGCAGCTTTCGCCTGGACGGCTACGAGCAGTACTTC
CASSFRLDGYEQYF
>TRBV12-3/TRBV12-4|TRBJ1-1|NA|TRBD1
TGTGCCAGCAGTCTCCGACAGGGAGGGGGCCCTTTCTTT
CASSLRQGGGPFF
>TRBV7-9|TRBJ2-3|NA|NA
TGTGCCAGCAGCCCCCTCGGCCCGGGGAGAATTACAGATACGCAGTATTTT
CASSPLGPGRITDTQYF
>TRBV29-1|TRBJ1-1|NA|NA
TGCAGCGTAGAGGCCCGGGGGGTGGCTTTCTTT
CSVEARGVAFF
>TRBV20-1|TRBJ1-4|many|TRBD1
TGCAGTGCTAGAAACCTTCGACAGGGTTCAACTAATGAAAAACTGTTTTTT
CSARNLRQGSTNEKLFF
>TRBV4-1|TRBJ2-3|few|NA
TGCGCCAGCAGCCAAGTAAAGAACCAAGATACGCAGTATTTT
CASSQVKNQDTQYF
>TRBV11-2|TRBJ2-7|NA|TRBD1
TGTGCCAGCAGCCCTCGACAGGGGGCTTTTTACGAGCAGTACTTC
CASSPRQGAFYEQYF
>TRBV5-5|TRBJ1-2|NA|NA
TGTGCCAGCAGCTCCTTTGCGGGGGATGGCTACACCTTC
CASSSFAGDGYTF
>TRBV3-1|TRBJ1-2|NA|NA
TGTGCCAGCAGCCAAGAGGTTCCGGCTCAGGGCTACACCTTC
CASSQEVPAQGYTF
>TRBV6-1|TRBJ2-2|NA|NA
TGTGCCAGCAGAAGCGAACTCACCGGGGAGCTGTTTTTT
CASRSELTGELFF
>TRBV13|TRBJ2-2|NA|TRBD2
TGTGCCAGCAGCTCGACTAGCGGGACCGCTAACACCGGGGAGCTGTTTTTT
CASSSTSGTANTGELFF
>TRBV7-8|TRBJ2-2|NA|NA
TGTGCCAGCAGCTTAGTCAGGGATATCACCGGGGAGCTGTTTTTT
CASSLVRDITGELFF
>TRBV6-1|TRBJ1-5|NA|NA
TGTGCCAGCACCTCAGGGGTAACGGGCAATCAGCCCCAGCATTTT
CASTSGVTGNQPQHF
>TRBV5-1|TRBJ2-3|NA|NA
TGCGCCAGCAGAACGGGTCCATTAAGCACAGATACGCAGTATTTT
CASRTGPLSTDTQYF
>TRBV20-1|TRBJ1-5|few|NA
TGCAGTGCAACCCAGGGTGCATGGCGCCAGCATTTT
CSATQGAWRQHF
>TRBV4-3|TRBJ1-1|once|TRBD1
TGCGCCAGCAGCCGAGCTAGGACAGGGGACACTGAAGCTTTCTTT
CASSRARTGDTEAFF
>TRBV10-3|TRBJ2-7|NA|TRBD2
TGTGCCATCAGCCTGGGGGATAGCGGGGGGGCCTACGAGCAGTACTTC
CAISLGDSGGAYEQYF
>TRBV15|TRBJ1-1|few|NA
TGTGCCACCAGCAGAGATATACAGACGAACACTGAAGCTTTCTTT
CATSRDIQTNTEAFF
>TRBV6-1|TRBJ2-1|NA|TRBD2
TGTGCCAGCAGTAAGCTAAGCGGGGGTCGAGGGAATGAGCAGTTCTTC
CASSKLSGGRGNEQFF
>TRBV10-3|TRBJ2-5|NA|NA
TGTGCCATCAGTGAAGCAGGGGCCCAAGAGACCCAGTACTTC
CAISEAGAQETQYF
>TRBV7-8|TRBJ2-2|NA|NA
TGTGCCAGCAGCTACCCAAACACCGGGGAGCTGTTTTTT
CASSYPNTGELFF
>TRBV7-8|TRBJ2-2|NA|TRBD2
TGTGCCAGCAGCTCCGGGACTAGCGGGTCGCGCCGGAACACCGGGGAGCTGTTTTTT
CASSSGTSGSRRNTGELFF
>TRBV7-9|TRBJ1-2|few|NA
TGTGCCAGCAGCTTAGGAGGGGAGATATATGGCTACACCTTC
CASSLGGEIYGYTF
>TRBV20-1|TRBJ2-6|few|NA
TGCAGTGCTAGAGAATTCGGGGAACTGATCTCTGGGGCCAACGTCCTGACTTTC
CSAREFGELISGANVLTF
>TRBV6-6|TRBJ1-5|NA|NA
TGTGCCAGCAGTTATTCTTTATCGGGGCCCCAGCATTTT
CASSYSLSGPQHF
>TRBV20-1|TRBJ1-5|few|NA
TGCAGTGCTAGAGATTCGGCAGCGATGCAGCCCCAGCATTTT
CSARDSAAMQPQHF
>TRBV7-2|TRBJ1-1|NA|NA
TGTGCCAGCAGCTTACTGGACTACTACACTGAAGCTTTCTTT
CASSLLDYYTEAFF
>TRBV20-1|TRBJ1-5|NA|TRBD1
TGCAGTGCTAGTGTCCCAGGGGGCCATCAGCCCCAGCATTTT
CSASVPGGHQPQHF
>TRBV9|TRBJ2-1|NA|NA
TGTGCCAGCAGCGTAGGCCCGGGGGCAAATGAGCAGTTCTTC
CASSVGPGANEQFF
>TRBV5-1|TRBJ1-1|few|NA
TGCGCCAGCAGCTTGGGAAACCAGAACACTGAAGCTTTCTTT
CASSLGNQNTEAFF
>TRBV7-2|TRBJ1-1|NA|TRBD1
TGTGCCAGCAGCTACTACGGGACAGGGACATTTGAAGCTTTCTTT
CASSYYGTGTFEAFF
>TRBV10-3|TRBJ2-2|NA|TRBD2
TGTGCCATCAGTCCACTAGCGGGCCAGTTAACCGGGGAGCTGTTTTTT
CAISPLAGQLTGELFF
>TRBV30|TRBJ2-1|few|NA
TGTGCCTGGAGTGTATCAGGGTACAATGAGCAGTTCTTC
CAWSVSGYNEQFF
>TRBV7-2|TRBJ2-3|few|NA
TGTGCCAGCAGCTTAAAACGGTCCACAGATACGCAGTATTTT
CASSLKRSTDTQYF
>TRBV12-3/TRBV12-4|TRBJ2-7|NA|NA
TGTGCCAGCAGTTTCCGGGGGGCAAAGTCCTACGAGCAGTACTTC
CASSFRGAKSYEQYF
>TRBV20-1|TRBJ2-3|NA|NA
TGCAGTGCTAGAGATGGCTTGGGGGATACGCAGTATTTT
CSARDGLGDTQYF
>TRBV4-3|TRBJ1-6|many|NA
TGCGCCAGCAGCCAAGGAACGCATAATTCACCCCTCCACTTT
CASSQGTHNSPLHF
>TRBV5-1|TRBJ2-2|few|NA
TGCGCCAGCAGCTTGTATGGCGGGGCGAACACCGGGGAGCTGTTTTTT
CASSLYGGANTGELFF
>TRBV18|TRBJ2-1|few|NA
TGTGCCAGCTCACCTCGTTCAGGGGATCGGACCTACAATGAGCAGTTCTTC
CASSPRSGDRTYNEQFF
>TRBV29-1|TRBJ2-7|many|NA
TGCAGCGTTGAAGATGAGGGCGGTGGGTACCACGAGCAGTACTTC
CSVEDEGGGYHEQYF
>TRBV12-3/TRBV12-4|TRBJ1-5|few|NA
TGTGCCAGCAGCCGGGCCCCAGTTGGACAGCCCCAGCATTTT
CASSRAPVGQPQHF
>TRBV7-9|TRBJ2-3|NA|NA
TGTGCCAGCTCCATCCCCCGGGCCGGGAAAGATACGCAGTATTTT
CASSIPRAGKDTQYF
>TRBV10-3|TRBJ2-7|NA|TRBD1
TGTGCCACCCGGGACAGGGAGTCCTACGAGCAGTACTTC
CATRDRESYEQYF
>TRBV6-1|TRBJ2-1|NA|NA
TGTGCCACCCGACTAGGCCGCCCTCCGAGGAATGAGCAGTTCTTC
CATRLGRPPRNEQFF
>TRBV9|TRBJ1-1|NA|NA
TGTGCCAGCAGCGTAGGGGGGGCCCTTAACACTGAAGCTTTCTTT
CASSVGGALNTEAFF
>TRBV20-1|TRBJ2-7|NA|NA
TGCAGTGCCACGCCACTAGGGTCCTACGAGCAGTACTTC
CSATPLGSYEQYF
>TRBV27|TRBJ1-6|few|TRBD1
TGTGCCAGCAGACCGGGACAGGGGGTCTCCTATAATTCACCCCTCCACTTT
CASRPGQGVSYNSPLHF
>TRBV3-1|TRBJ2-2|once|TRBD2
TGTGCCAGCACGGAACTAGCGAGGGCCGGGGAGCTGTTTTTT
CASTELARAGELFF
>TRBV2|TRBJ2-1|many|TRBD2
TGTGCCAGCACTGGGCTAGCGGTCACCTCCTACAATGAGCAGTTCTTC
CASTGLAVTSYNEQFF